One and the same sample provided the 15 T cell receptor beta chains below, sequenced in a study of T cell responses to AZD1222 COVID-19 vaccine. Method: immunoSEQ multiplex PCR; TCRdb's copy keeps in-frame clones and lacks some. The table has some 150,000 clones, about 90% seen once. Specimen: peripheral blood, collected on day 0 of MenACWY control vaccination. Source of these receptors: an adult in good health.

The chain combines TRBV30 with TRBJ1-3; tentative D call: TRBD1 (6 bases). Deletions cut 5 bases from V and 7 bases from J, with 15 bases between. Germline lookup yields CDR1 GTSNPN and CDR2 SVGIG (reference sequence). This CDR3 is 13 amino acids long. CDR3: CAWYREEVNTIYF. The DNA for the CDR3 is TGTGCCTGGTACAGGGAAGAAGTGAACACCATATATTTT.

This clone was seen more than once but under ten times. This chain links TRBV5-6 with TRBJ1-5; D is ambiguous. CDR1 and CDR2 (germline): SGHDT, YYEEEE. V lost 3 bases and J 5 bases, leaving 12 bases between the germline ends. The CDR3 extends over 14 amino acids. The DNA of the CDR3 is TGTGCCAGCAGCTCCTTTTCGCGGGATCAGCCCCAGCATTTT. Translation gives CASSSFSRDQPQHF. Combining the CDR3 with reference TRBV5-6 and TRBJ1-5 gives the whole variable domain DAGVTQSPTHLIKTRGQQVTLRCSPKSGHDTVSWYQQALGQGPQFIFQYYEEEERQRGNFPDRFSGHQFPNYSSELNVNALLLGDSALYLCASSSFSRDQPQHFGDGTRLSIL.

The J gene is TRBJ1-5, the V gene TRBV30; TRBD1 is a possible D gene (6 bases). This CDR3 has 13 amino acids. V lost 1 base, J lost 7 bases, and 11 bases lay in between. The V gene's germline CDR1 is GTSNPN and CDR2 SVGIG (reference sequence). The CDR3 bases are TGTGCCTGGAGTGCGGGGGCGCGACAGCCCCAGCATTTT. Amino acids: CAWSAGARQPQHF.

The chain recombines TRBV7-9 with TRBJ1-2; D remains ambiguous. V shed 4 bases and J shed 0 bases, with 15 bases lying between them. In germline, CDR1 is SEHNR, CDR2 FQNEAQ (reference sequence). The CDR3 extends over 16 amino acids. The CDR3 nucleotides read TGTGCCAGCAGCTCCCCTATGGCTACCCCTAACTATGGCTACACCTTC. The encoded protein is CASSSPMATPNYGYTF.

The chain uses TRBV6-5 and TRBJ1-4, with TRBD1 matching over 10 bases. This CDR3 comprises 14 residues. With V trimmed by 6 bases and J by 4 bases, 2 bases remained unmatched. In germline, CDR1 is MNHEY, CDR2 SVGAGI. CDR3: CASRGTGVNEKLFF. The CDR3 bases are TGTGCCAGCAGAGGGACAGGGGTTAATGAAAAACTGTTTTTT.

This clone was found once. The CDR3 nucleotides read TGTGCCATCAGTGAAAGGGGGCAAACTAATGAAAAACTGTTTTTT. It encodes CAISERGQTNEKLFF. The genes are TRBV10-3 and TRBJ1-4; 7 positions agree with TRBD1. There are 15 residues in the CDR3. Germline CDR1 and CDR2: ENHRY and SYGVKD. J lost 1 base, V lost 3 bases, and 2 bases had no gene match.

V gene TRBV7-3 combines with J gene TRBJ2-5; unclear D gene. With 5 bases removed from V and 5 bases from J, the gap between germline ends came to 6 bases. Germline V gene data show CDR1 as SGHTA and CDR2 as FQGTGA. There are 11 residues in the CDR3. The CDR3 protein is CASSKGETQYF. CDR3 DNA sequence: TGTGCCAGCAGCAAAGGGGAGACCCAGTACTTC.

Written as DNA, the CDR3 is TGCGCCAGCAGCTTCTCGGACTATGTGGGCACAGATACGCAGTATTTT. Translated, it gives CASSFSDYVGTDTQYF. This chain links TRBV5-1 with TRBJ2-3; a possible D gene is TRBD2 (6 bases). The CDR3 is 16 residues long. Germline CDR1 and CDR2: SGHRS and YFSETQ. Trimming cost V 2 bases and J 1 base, with 14 bases left between them. Supplemented by reference TRBV5-1 and TRBJ2-3, the full variable domain reads KAGVTQTPRYLIKTRGQQVTLSCSPISGHRSVSWYQQTPGQGLQFLFEYFSETQRNKGNFPGRFSGRQFSNSRSEMNVSTLELGDSALYLCASSFSDYVGTDTQYFGPGTRLTVL.

The J gene is TRBJ1-1, the V gene TRBV7-8, with D unresolved. Germline CDR1 reads SGHVS; CDR2 reads FQNEAQ. This CDR3 region has 16 residues. V was clipped by 0 bases and J by 4 bases, with 15 bases between them. The CDR3: CASSLAFSYRGTEAFF. The CDR3 DNA sequence: TGTGCCAGCAGCTTAGCTTTTTCCTACCGCGGCACTGAAGCTTTCTTT.

This clone was picked up a small number of times. This chain uses TRBV7-7 with TRBJ2-2; TRBD2 might be the D (5 bases). The CDR3 is made up of 17 amino acids. Deletions cut 5 bases from V and 5 bases from J, with 21 bases between. CDR1 is SSHAT and CDR2 is FNYEAQ in the germline V gene (reference sequence). The CDR3 DNA reads as TGTGCCAGCAGCCCAGCCCTAGCCAGGAGTGGGACCGGGGAGCTGTTTTTT. Protein sequence: CASSPALARSGTGELFF.

A note on this clone: The germline gene is not matched at one end of the junction; a read error may be the cause. This chain connects TRBV30 to TRBJ2-7; D might be TRBD1 or TRBD2, each matching 5 bases. The CDR3 runs 12 residues. Germline lookup yields CDR1 GTSNPN and CDR2 SVGIG (reference sequence). The CDR3 region has the DNA TGTGCCTGGAGTACGGGTCGGGACGAACAGTACTTC. It yields the protein CAWSTGRDEQYF.

This chain joins TRBV14 and TRBJ1-1; no definite D call. Germline loops: CDR1 SGHDN, CDR2 FVKESK. There are 14 residues in the CDR3. V lost 2 bases and J 4 bases, leaving 11 bases between the germline ends. This CDR3 is CASSQNRGVTEAFF. DNA of the CDR3: TGTGCCAGCAGCCAAAATCGGGGAGTCACTGAAGCTTTCTTT. Combining the CDR3 with reference TRBV14 and TRBJ1-1 gives the whole variable domain EAGVTQFPSHSVIEKGQTVTLRCDPISGHDNLYWYRRVMGKEIKFLLHFVKESKQDESGMPNNRFLAERTGGTYSTLKVQPAELEDSGVYFCASSQNRGVTEAFFGQGTRLTVV.

The genes are TRBV7-3 and TRBJ2-7; D possibly matches TRBD1 or TRBD2 (7 bases each). This CDR3 is built from 15 residues. Trimming left V 5 bases short and J 1 base short, with 15 bases between. CDR1 is SGHTA and CDR2 is FQGTGA in the germline V gene. In nucleotides, the CDR3 is TGTGCCAGCAGCGATAATCAGGGGGGGTCCTACGAGCAGTACTTC. Its translation is CASSDNQGGSYEQYF.

This clone was observed a handful of times. This rearrangement joins TRBV5-1 to TRBJ1-1; D perhaps matches TRBD1 (5 bases). Germline assignment: CDR1 SGHRS and CDR2 YFSETQ. CDR3 size: 17 residues. Trimming removed 0 bases from V and 5 bases from J, with 20 bases in between. CDR3 coding DNA: TGCGCCAGCAGCTTGGCCGAGGGAGGGGTGTTGAGAACTGAAGCTTTCTTT. It is translated as CASSLAEGGVLRTEAFF.

The chain couples TRBV19 to TRBJ1-3; D may be TRBD1 (5 bases). The V end was cut by 3 bases, the J end by 11 bases, with 23 bases between. The V gene's germline CDR1 is LNHDA and CDR2 SQIVND (reference sequence). The CDR3 contains 16 residues. CDR3 bases: TGTGCCAGTAGTATTGGAGAGGGAACAGGCGTTAACCCCATATATTTT. It translates to CASSIGEGTGVNPIYF.